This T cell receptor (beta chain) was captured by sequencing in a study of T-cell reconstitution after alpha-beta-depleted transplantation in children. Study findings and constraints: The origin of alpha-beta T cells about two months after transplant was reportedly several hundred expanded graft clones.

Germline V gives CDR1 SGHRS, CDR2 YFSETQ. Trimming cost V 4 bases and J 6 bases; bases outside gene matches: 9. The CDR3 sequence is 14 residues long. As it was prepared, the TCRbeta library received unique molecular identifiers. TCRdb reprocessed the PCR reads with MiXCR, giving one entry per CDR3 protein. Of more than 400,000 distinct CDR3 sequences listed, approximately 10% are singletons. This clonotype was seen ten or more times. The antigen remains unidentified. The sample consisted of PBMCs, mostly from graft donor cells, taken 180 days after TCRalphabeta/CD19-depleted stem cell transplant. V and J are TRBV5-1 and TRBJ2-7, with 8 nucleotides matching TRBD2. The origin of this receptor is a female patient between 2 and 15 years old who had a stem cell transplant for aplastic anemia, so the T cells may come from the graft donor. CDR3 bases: TGCGCCAGCAGCGAGGGACTAGTCGGGGGCGAGCAGTACGTC. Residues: CASSEGLVGGEQYV.